The clone carrying this T cell receptor beta chain was counted between two and nine times. Its antigen remains unidentified. The data belong to a study of vaccination and CD4 T cells after COVID-19. Broader study findings: Going from approximately 21 to 38, median SARS-CoV-2-reactive clonotypes did not rise significantly.

Sequencing of DNA taken from cultured CD4+ T cells relied on the Oncomine TCR Beta short-read assay. It was from cultured CD4+ T cells that genomic DNA was extracted. TCRdb ran MiXCR on the PCR reads and lists one entry per CDR3 protein. The table has around 10,000 distinct CDR3 sequences, 40% seen once; the top ten hold roughly 21%. With 6 bases removed from V and 2 bases from J, the gap between germline ends came to 10 bases. Per the germline V gene, CDR1 is LNHNV and CDR2 is YYDKDF (reference sequence). The CDR3 spans 13 residues. Treatment: approximately 9-day PBMC culture with coronavirus spike peptide pools or control peptides (ViraFEST assay). An unexposed donor provided the CD4+ T cells, which were collected before the COVID-19 pandemic (2011-2018). The cultures had half their medium swapped for fresh IL-2 medium on days 3 and 7.

The sequenced material came from CD4+ T cells from blood, cultured in vitro. The clonotype comes from a human donor in good health. The chain links TRBV15 to TRBJ1-1; unclear D gene. CDR3 DNA sequence: TGTGCCACCAGTGTGGGATACAACACTGAAGCTTTCTTT. Translating it yields CATSVGYNTEAFF.